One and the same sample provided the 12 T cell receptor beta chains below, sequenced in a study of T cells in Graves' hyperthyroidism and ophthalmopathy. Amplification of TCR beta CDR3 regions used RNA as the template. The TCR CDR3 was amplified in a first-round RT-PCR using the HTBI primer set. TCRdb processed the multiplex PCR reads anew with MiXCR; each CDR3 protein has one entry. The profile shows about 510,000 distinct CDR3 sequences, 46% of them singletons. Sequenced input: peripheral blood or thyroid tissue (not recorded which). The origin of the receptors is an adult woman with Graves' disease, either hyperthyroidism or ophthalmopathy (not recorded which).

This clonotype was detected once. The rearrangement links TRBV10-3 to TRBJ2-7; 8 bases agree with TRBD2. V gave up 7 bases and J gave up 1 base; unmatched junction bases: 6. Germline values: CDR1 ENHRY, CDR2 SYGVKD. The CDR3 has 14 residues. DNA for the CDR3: TGTGCCATCAAGCCGACTAGCGCATCCTACGAGCAGTACTTC. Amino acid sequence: CAIKPTSASYEQYF.

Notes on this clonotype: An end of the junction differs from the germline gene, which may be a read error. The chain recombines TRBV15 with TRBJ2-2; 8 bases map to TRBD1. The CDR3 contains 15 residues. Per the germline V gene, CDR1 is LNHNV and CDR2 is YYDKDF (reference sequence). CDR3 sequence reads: CATRLGQGGTYEQFF. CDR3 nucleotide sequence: TGTGCCACCAGATTAGGACAGGGAGGCACCTACGAGCAGTTTTTT.

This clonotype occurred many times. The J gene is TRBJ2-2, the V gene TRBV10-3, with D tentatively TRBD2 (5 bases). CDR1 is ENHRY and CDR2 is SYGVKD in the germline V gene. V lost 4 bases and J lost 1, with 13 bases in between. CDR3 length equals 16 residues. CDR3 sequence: CAISGSPRENTGELFF. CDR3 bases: TGTGCCATCAGTGGGTCCCCCCGGGAGAACACCGGGGAGCTGTTTTTT.

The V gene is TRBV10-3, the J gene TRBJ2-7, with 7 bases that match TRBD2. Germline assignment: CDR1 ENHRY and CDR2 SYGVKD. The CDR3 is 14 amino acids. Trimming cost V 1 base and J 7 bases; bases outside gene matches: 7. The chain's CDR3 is CAISEWREPGEQYF. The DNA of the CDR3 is TGTGCCATCAGTGAGTGGCGGGAGCCGGGTGAGCAGTACTTC.

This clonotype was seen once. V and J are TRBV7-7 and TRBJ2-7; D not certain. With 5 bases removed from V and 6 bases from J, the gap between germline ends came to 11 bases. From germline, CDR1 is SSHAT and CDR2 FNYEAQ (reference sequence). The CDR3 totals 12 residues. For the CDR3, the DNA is TGTGCCAGCAGCCGTCCAGCATCCGAGCAGTACTTC. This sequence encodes CASSRPASEQYF.

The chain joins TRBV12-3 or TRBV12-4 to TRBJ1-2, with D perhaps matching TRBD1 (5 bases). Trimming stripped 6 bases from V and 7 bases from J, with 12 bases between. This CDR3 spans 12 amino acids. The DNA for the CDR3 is TGTGCCAGCAGAAGGGGAGGATCTGGCTACACCTTC. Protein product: CASRRGGSGYTF.

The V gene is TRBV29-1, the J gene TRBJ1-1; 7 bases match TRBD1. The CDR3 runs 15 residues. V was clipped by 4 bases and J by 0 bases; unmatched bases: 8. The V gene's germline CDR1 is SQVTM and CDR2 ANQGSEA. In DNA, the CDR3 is TGCAGCGTTGCCTGGACAGGCGCTATGAACACTGAAGCTTTCTTT. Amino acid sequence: CSVAWTGAMNTEAFF.

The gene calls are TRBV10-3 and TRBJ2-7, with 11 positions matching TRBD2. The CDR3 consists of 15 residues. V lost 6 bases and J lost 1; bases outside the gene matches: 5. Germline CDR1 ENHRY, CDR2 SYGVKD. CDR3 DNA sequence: TGTGCCATCAGGATGGGACTAGCGGAGTCCTACGAGCAGTACTTC. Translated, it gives CAIRMGLAESYEQYF.

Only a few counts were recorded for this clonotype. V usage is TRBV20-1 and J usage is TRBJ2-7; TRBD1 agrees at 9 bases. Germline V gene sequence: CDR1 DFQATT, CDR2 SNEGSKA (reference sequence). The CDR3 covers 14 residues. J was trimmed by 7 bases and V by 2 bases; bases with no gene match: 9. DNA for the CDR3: TGCAGTGCTAGATTGACAGGGGGAACTGGGGAGCAGTACTTC. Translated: CSARLTGGTGEQYF.

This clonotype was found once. In DNA form, the CDR3 reads TGTGCCAGCAGCCGCCAGACAACCGGGGAGCGGCAGAAGGAGACCCAGTACTTC. Its translation: CASSRQTTGERQKETQYF. The chain combines TRBV7-9 with TRBJ2-5; D is possibly TRBD2 (5 bases). The CDR3 runs 18 residues. Per the germline V gene, CDR1 is SEHNR and CDR2 is FQNEAQ (reference sequence). V shed 5 bases and J shed 5 bases, with 27 bases lying between them.

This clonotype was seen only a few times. CDR3: CSVWGEGRNEKLFF. The CDR3 nucleotides are TGCAGCGTTTGGGGAGAGGGCCGTAATGAAAAACTGTTTTTT. This rearrangement joins TRBV29-1 to TRBJ1-4, with no clear D. Germline CDR1 SQVTM, CDR2 ANQGSEA. The CDR3 has 14 amino acids. V lost 5 bases, J lost 4 bases, and 14 bases lay in between. Full variable domain (missing parts from reference TRBV29-1 and TRBJ1-4): SAVISQKPSRDICQRGTSLTIQCQVDSQVTMMFWYRQQPGQSLTLIATANQGSEATYESGFVIDKFPISRPNLTFSTLTVSNMSPEDSSIYLCSVWGEGRNEKLFFGSGTQLSVL.

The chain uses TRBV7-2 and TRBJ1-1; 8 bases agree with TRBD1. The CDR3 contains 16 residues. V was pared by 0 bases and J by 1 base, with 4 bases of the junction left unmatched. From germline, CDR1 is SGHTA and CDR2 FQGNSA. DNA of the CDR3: TGTGCCAGCAGCTTAGCGCTCGGGACAGGGAACACTGAAGCTTTCTTT. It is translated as CASSLALGTGNTEAFF.